The subject of this entry is one TCR beta chain. Its antigen is not known. The record originates from a study of cytomegalovirus exposure and HLA in healthy donors. CDR1 is MDHEN, CDR2 SYDVKM, per germline. The V end was cut by 5 bases, the J end by 9 bases, with 17 bases between. CDR3 size: 14 residues. With 60 Vbeta and 13 Jbeta primers, the PCR was carried out. Generated by immunoSEQ multiplex PCR, the TCRdb table keeps only in-frame clones and is missing some. This table has over 130,000 clones, about 80% appearing once. Study observations and caveats: Upon later analysis, TCR association rates were observed to vary by HLA locus, being highest for DRB1 and lowest for HLA-C.

Sequencing was done on a sample of PBMCs. The chain joins TRBV28 to TRBJ1-5; the D gene is possibly TRBD1 (6 bases). This receptor was identified in a young man in good health and CMV-seropositive. Written as DNA, the CDR3 is TGTGCCAGCAGTCAAGAACAGGGCTCTGGGCCCCAGCATTTT. This translates into CASSQEQGSGPQHF. The whole variable domain, filled in from reference TRBV28 and TRBJ1-5, reads DVKVTQSSRYLVKRTGEKVFLECVQDMDHENMFWYRQDPGLGLRLIYFSYDVKMKEKGDIPEGYSVSREKKERFSLILESASTNQTSMYLCASSQEQGSGPQHFGDGTRLSIL.